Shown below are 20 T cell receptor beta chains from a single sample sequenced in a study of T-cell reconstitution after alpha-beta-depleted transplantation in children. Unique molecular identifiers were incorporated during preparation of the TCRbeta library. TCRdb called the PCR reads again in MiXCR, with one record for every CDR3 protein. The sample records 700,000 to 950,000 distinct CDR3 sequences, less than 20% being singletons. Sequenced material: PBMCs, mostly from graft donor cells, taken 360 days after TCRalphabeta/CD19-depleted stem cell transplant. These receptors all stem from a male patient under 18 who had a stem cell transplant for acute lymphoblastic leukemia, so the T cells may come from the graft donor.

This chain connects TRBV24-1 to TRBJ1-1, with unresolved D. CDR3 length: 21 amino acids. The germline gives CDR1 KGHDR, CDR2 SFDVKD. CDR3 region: CGAIDLLGLGRLRRTCTEAFF. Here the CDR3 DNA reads TGTGGCGCCATTGATTTATTAGGGTTAGGGCGGTTAAGACGAACTTGCACTGAAGCTTTCTTT.

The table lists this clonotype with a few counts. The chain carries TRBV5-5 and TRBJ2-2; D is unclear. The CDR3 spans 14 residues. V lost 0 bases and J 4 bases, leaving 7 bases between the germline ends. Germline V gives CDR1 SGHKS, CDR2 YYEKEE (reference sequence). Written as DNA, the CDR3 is TGTGCCAGCAGCTTGGTGGTAGCCACCGGGGAGCTGTTTTTT. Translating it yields CASSLVVATGELFF. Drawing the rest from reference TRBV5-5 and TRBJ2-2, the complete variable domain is DAGVTQSPTHLIKTRGQQVTLRCSPISGHKSVSWYQQVLGQGPQFIFQYYEKEERGRGNFPDRFSARQFPNYSSELNVNALLLGDSALYLCASSLVVATGELFFGEGSRLTVL.

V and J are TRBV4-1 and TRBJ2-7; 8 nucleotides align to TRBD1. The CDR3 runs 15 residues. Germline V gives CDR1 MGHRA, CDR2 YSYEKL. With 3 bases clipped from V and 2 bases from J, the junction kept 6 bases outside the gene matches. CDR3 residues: CASSHMDRVPYEQYF. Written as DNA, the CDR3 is TGCGCCAGCAGCCACATGGACAGGGTACCCTACGAGCAGTACTTC.

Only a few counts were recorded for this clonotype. The chain's CDR3 is CSVKSRGSGNTIYF. The CDR3 nucleotides read TGCAGCGTTAAGTCTAGGGGATCCGGAAACACCATATATTTT. The V and J genes are TRBV29-1 and TRBJ1-3; tentatively, D is TRBD1 (5 bases). Trimming stripped 5 bases from V and 4 bases from J, with 15 bases between. Germline V gene sequence: CDR1 SQVTM, CDR2 ANQGSEA. CDR3 length equals 14 residues.

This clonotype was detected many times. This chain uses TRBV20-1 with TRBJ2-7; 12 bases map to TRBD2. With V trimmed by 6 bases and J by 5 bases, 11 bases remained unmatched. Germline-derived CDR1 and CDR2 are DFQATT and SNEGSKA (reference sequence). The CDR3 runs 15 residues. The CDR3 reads CSAGTTSGRIHEQYF. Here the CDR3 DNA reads TGCAGTGCGGGTACGACTAGCGGGAGAATCCACGAGCAGTACTTC.

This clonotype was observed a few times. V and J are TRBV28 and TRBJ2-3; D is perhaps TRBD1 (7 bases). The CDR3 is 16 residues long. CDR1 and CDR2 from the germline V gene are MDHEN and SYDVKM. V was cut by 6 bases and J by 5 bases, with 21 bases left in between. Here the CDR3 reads CASSQTGVRGQDTQYF. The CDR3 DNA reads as TGTGCCAGCAGCCAAACAGGGGTACGGGGGCAAGATACGCAGTATTTT.

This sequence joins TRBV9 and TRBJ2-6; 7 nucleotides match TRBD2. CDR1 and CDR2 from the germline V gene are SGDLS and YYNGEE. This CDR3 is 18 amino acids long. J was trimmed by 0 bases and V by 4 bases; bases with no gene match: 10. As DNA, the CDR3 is TGTGCCAGCAGCCAAGAGCGGGGTTTGAGCTCTGGGGCCAACGTCCTGACTTTC. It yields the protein CASSQERGLSSGANVLTF.

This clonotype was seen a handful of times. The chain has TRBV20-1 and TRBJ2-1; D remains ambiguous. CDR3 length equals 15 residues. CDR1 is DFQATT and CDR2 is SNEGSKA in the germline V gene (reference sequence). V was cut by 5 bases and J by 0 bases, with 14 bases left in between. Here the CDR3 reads CSAFRPGSSYNEQFF. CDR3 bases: TGCAGTGCTTTCCGACCCGGAAGCTCCTACAATGAGCAGTTCTTC.

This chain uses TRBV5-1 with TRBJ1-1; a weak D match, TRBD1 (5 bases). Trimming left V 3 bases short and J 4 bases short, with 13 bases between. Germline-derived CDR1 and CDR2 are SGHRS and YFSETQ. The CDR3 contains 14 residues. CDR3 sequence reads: CASSWQGEGTEAFF. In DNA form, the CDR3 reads TGCGCCAGCAGCTGGCAAGGGGAGGGCACTGAAGCTTTCTTT. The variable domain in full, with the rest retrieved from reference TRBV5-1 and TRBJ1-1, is KAGVTQTPRYLIKTRGQQVTLSCSPISGHRSVSWYQQTPGQGLQFLFEYFSETQRNKGNFPGRFSGRQFSNSRSEMNVSTLELGDSALYLCASSWQGEGTEAFFGQGTRLTVV.

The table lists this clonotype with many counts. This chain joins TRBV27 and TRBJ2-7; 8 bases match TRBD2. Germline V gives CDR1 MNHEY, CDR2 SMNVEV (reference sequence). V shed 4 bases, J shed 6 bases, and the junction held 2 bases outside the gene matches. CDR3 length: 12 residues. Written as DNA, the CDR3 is TGTGCCAGCAGTTCGGGAGGGAGCGAGCAGTACTTC. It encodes CASSSGGSEQYF.

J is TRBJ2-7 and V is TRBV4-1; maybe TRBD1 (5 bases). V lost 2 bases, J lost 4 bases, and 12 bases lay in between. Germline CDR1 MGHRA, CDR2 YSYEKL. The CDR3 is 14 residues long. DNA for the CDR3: TGCGCCAGCAGCCAAAAAGGGCCAGGGTACGAGCAGTACTTC. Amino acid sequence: CASSQKGPGYEQYF.

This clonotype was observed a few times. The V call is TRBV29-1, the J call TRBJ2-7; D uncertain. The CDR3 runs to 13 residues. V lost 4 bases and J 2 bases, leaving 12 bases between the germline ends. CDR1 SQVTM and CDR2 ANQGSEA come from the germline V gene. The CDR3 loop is CSVAAAPTYEQYF. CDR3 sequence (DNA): TGCAGCGTTGCGGCGGCTCCCACCTACGAGCAGTACTTC.

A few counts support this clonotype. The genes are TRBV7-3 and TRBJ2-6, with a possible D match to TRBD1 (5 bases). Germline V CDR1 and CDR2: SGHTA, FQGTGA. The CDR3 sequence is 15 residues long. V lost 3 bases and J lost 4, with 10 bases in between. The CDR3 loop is CASSFREAGANVLTF. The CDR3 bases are TGTGCCAGCAGCTTCAGGGAAGCCGGGGCCAACGTCCTGACTTTC.

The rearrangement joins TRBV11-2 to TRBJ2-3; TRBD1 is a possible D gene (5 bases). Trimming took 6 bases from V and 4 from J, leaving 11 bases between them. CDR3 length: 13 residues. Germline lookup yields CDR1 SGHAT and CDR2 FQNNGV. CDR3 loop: CASSSAQADTQYF. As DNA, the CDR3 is TGTGCCAGCAGTTCCGCACAGGCAGATACGCAGTATTTT.

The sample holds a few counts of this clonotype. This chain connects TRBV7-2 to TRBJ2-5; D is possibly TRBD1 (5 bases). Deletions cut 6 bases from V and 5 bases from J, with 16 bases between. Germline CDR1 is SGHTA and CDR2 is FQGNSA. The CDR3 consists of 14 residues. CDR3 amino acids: CASRMGPERETQYF. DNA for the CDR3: TGTGCCAGCAGGATGGGGCCGGAGAGGGAGACCCAGTACTTC. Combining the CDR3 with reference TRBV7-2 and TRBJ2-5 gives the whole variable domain GAGVSQSPSNKVTEKGKDVELRCDPISGHTALYWYRQSLGQGLEFLIYFQGNSAPDKSGLPSDRFSAERTGGSVSTLTIQRTQQEDSAVYLCASRMGPERETQYFGPGTRLLVL.

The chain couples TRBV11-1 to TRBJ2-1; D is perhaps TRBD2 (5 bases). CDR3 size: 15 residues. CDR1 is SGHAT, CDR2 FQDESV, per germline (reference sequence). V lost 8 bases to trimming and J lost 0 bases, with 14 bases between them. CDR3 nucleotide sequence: TGTGCCAGCCTTAGGGAGTCTGTCTCCTACAATGAGCAGTTCTTC. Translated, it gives CASLRESVSYNEQFF.

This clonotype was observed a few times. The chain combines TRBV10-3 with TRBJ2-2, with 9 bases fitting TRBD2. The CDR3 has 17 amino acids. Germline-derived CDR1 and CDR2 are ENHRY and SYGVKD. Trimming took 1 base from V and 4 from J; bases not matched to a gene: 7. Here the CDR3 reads CAISEFLAGEVTGELFF. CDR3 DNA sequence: TGTGCCATCAGTGAGTTTTTAGCGGGAGAGGTCACCGGGGAGCTGTTTTTT.

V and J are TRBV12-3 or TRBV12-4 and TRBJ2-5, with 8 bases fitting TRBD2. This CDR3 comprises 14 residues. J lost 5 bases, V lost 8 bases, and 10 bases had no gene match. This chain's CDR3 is CASGPGLGRETQYF. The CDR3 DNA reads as TGTGCCAGCGGACCGGGACTAGGTCGTGAGACCCAGTACTTC.

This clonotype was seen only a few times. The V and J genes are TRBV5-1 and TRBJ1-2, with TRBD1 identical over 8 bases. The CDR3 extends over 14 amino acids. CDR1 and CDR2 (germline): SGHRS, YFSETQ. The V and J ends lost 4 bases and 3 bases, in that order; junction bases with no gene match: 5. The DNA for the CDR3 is TGCGCCAGCAGCAAACAGGGGGAATACTATGGCTACACCTTC. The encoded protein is CASSKQGEYYGYTF.

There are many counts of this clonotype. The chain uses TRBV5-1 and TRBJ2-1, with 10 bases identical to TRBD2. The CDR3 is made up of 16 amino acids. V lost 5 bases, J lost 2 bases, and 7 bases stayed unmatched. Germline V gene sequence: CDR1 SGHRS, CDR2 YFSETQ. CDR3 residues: CASSHLAGDAYNEQFF. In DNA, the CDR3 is TGCGCCAGCAGTCATCTAGCGGGAGATGCCTACAATGAGCAGTTCTTC.